The 5 T cell receptor beta chains below all came from one sample that was sequenced in a study of a mutant IDH1 vaccine in newly diagnosed glioma. Assay used: immunoSEQ multiplex PCR; TCRdb lists only in-frame clones, some missing. The data show 70,000 to 100,000 clones, around 80% seen once. Stated time point: baseline, week 1 (first vaccination visit). The treatment here: pre-vaccination baseline after standard-of-care therapy. Sequenced material: PBMCs, taken from a glioma patient treated with radiotherapy, temozolomide or both. The receptors were sampled from a man aged 40-55 years with glioma. Some clones in this sample may be carry-over from other donors' samples.

J is TRBJ2-7 and V is TRBV7-9; 7 bases align to TRBD1. Germline CDR1 SEHNR, CDR2 FQNEAQ (reference sequence). With 4 bases clipped from V and 1 base from J, the junction kept 4 bases outside the gene matches. This CDR3 has 14 residues. In DNA, the CDR3 is TGTGCCAGCAGCTCACGGGGACAGTCCTACGAGCAGTACTTC. This gives the protein CASSSRGQSYEQYF.

The genes are TRBV5-6 and TRBJ1-4; D is unresolved. V was cut by 0 bases and J by 5 bases, with 11 bases left in between. Germline CDR1 reads SGHDT; CDR2 reads YYEEEE. The CDR3 consists of 15 residues. CDR3 region: CASSLAPAENEKLFF. For the CDR3, the DNA is TGTGCCAGCAGCTTGGCGCCGGCGGAGAATGAAAAACTGTTTTTT.

This chain connects TRBV4-1 to TRBJ2-5; 9 nucleotides agree with TRBD2. The V gene end was trimmed by 4 bases and the J gene end by 5 bases; junction bases not matched to a gene: 17. This CDR3 has 18 amino acids. CDR1 and CDR2 from the germline V gene are MGHRA and YSYEKL. The CDR3 nucleotides read TGCGCCAGCAGCCTCCGGGAGGCGGGGGGGCCGGGGTTGGAGACCCAGTACTTC. Translating it yields CASSLREAGGPGLETQYF.

The genes are TRBV2 and TRBJ2-4; 8 bases align to TRBD1. Germline V CDR1 and CDR2: SNHLY, FYNNEI. V was clipped by 4 bases and J by 1 base; unmatched bases: 3. The CDR3 sequence is 15 residues long. CDR3 in amino acids: CASSGDRTAKNIQYF. The CDR3 DNA reads as TGTGCCAGCAGTGGGGACAGGACGGCCAAAAACATTCAGTACTTC.

The rearrangement links TRBV5-6 to TRBJ2-7; weak D call: TRBD2 (6 bases). The CDR3 sequence is 13 residues long. Trimming took 3 bases from V and 7 from J, leaving 14 bases between them. CDR1 and CDR2 from the germline V gene are SGHDT and YYEEEE. The CDR3 nucleotides read TGTGCCAGCAGCTCCGGGACTCCGGGGGAGCAGTACTTC. Amino acid sequence: CASSSGTPGEQYF.